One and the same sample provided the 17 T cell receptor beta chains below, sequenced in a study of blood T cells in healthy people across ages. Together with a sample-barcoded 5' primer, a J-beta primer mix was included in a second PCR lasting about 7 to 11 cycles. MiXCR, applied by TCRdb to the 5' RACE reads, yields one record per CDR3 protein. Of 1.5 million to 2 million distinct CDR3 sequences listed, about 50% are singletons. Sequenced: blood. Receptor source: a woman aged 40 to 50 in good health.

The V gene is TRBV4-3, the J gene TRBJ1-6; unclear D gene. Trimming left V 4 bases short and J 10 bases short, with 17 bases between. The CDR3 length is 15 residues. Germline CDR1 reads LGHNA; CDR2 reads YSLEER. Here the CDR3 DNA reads TGCGCCAGCAGCCGAACGATTAAGAACGGGTCACCCCTCCACTTT. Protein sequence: CASSRTIKNGSPLHF.

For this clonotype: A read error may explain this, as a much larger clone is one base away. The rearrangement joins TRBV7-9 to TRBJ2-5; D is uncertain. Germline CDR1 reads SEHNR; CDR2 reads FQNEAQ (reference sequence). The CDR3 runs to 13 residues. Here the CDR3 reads CASSLWSKEAQYF. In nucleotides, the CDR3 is TGTGCCAGCAGCTTATGGAGTAAAGAGGCCCAGTACTTC.

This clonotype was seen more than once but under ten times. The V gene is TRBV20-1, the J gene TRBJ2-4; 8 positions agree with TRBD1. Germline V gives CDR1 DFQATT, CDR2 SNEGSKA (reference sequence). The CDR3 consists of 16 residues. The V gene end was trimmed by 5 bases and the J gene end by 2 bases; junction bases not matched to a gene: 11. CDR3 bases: TGCAGTGCTGGTTCTATCCAGGGGGCTACCAAAAACATTCAGTACTTC. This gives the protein CSAGSIQGATKNIQYF.

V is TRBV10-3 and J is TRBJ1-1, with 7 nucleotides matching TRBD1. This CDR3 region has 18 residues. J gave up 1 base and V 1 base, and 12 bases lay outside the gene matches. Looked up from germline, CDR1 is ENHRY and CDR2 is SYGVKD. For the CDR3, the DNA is TGTGCCATCAGTGAGTTATACCAGGGAACAGGGGCGAACACTGAAGCTTTCTTT. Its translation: CAISELYQGTGANTEAFF.

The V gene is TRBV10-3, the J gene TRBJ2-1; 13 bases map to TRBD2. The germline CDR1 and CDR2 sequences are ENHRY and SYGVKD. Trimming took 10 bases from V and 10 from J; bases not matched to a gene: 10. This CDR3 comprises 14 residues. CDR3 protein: CATQRLAGGEEQFF. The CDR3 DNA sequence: TGTGCCACCCAAAGACTAGCGGGGGGAGAAGAGCAGTTCTTC.

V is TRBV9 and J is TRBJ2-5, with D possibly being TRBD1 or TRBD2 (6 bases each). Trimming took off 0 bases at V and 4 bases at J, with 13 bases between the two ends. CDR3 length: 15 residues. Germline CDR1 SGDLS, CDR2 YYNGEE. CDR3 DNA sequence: TGTGCCAGCAGCGTAGCCGTTGGAGGGGGAGAGACCCAGTACTTC. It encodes CASSVAVGGGETQYF. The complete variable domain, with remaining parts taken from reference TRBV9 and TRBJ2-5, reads DSGVTQTPKHLITATGQRVTLRCSPRSGDLSVYWYQQSLDQGLQFLIQYYNGEERAKGNILERFSAQQFPDLHSELNLSSLELGDSALYFCASSVAVGGGETQYFGPGTRLLVL.

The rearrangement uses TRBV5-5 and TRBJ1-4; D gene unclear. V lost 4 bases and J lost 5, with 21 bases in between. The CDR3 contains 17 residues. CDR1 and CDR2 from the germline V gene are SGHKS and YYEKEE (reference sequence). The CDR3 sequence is CASSGRTPPLENEKLFF. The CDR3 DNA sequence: TGTGCCAGCAGCGGACGAACTCCACCCTTAGAGAATGAAAAACTGTTTTTT.

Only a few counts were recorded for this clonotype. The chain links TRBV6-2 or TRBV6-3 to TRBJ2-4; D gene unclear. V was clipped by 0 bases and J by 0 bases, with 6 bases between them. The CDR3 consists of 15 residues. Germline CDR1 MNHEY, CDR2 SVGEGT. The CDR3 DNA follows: TGTGCCAGCAGTTACTCGAACGGAGCCAAAAACATTCAGTACTTC. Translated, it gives CASSYSNGAKNIQYF.

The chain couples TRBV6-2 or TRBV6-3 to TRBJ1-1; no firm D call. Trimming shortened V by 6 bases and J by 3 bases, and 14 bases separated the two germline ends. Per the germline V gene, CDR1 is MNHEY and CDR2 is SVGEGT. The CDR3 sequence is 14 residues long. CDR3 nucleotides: TGTGCCAGCAGGGCCGGAGCAGCGCACACTGAAGCTTTCTTT. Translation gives CASRAGAAHTEAFF.

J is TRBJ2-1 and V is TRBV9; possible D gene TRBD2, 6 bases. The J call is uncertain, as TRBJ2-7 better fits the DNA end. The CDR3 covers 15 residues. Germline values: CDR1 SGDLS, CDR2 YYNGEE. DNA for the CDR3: TGTGCCAGCAGCGTACTTATAGCGGATTACAATGAGCAGTACTTC. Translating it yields CASSVLIADYNEQYF.

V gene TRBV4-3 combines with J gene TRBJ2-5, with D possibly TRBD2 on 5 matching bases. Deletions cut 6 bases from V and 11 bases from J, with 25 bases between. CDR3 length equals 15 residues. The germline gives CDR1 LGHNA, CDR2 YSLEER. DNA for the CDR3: TGCGCCAGCAGTGACATTAGCGTAGACTCGTATGAGCAGTACTTC. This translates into CASSDISVDSYEQYF.

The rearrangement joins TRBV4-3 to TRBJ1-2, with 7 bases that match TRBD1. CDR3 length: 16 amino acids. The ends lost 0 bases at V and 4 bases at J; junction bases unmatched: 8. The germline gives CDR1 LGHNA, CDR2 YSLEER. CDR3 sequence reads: CASSQDGEGAAYGYTF. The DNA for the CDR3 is TGCGCCAGCAGCCAAGATGGGGAGGGGGCGGCCTATGGCTACACCTTC.

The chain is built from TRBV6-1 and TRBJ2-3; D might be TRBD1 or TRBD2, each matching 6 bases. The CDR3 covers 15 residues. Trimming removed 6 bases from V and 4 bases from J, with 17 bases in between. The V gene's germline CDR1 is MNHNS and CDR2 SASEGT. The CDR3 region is CASRKQGPGADTQYF. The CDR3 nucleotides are TGTGCCAGCAGGAAGCAGGGGCCGGGGGCAGATACGCAGTATTTT.

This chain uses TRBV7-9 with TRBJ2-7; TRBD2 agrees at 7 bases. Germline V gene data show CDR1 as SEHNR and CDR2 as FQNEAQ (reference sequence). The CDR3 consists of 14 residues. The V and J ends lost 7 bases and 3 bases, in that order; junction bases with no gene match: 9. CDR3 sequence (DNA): TGTGCCAGCACCCAAACCGGGGGGAACTACGAGCAGTACTTC. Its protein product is CASTQTGGNYEQYF.

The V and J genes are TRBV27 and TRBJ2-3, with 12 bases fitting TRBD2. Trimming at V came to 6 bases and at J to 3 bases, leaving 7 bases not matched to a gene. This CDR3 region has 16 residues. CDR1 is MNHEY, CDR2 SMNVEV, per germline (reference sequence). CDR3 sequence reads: CASSRPGLAGTDTQYF. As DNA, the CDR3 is TGTGCCAGCAGCCGCCCCGGACTAGCGGGGACAGATACGCAGTATTTT.

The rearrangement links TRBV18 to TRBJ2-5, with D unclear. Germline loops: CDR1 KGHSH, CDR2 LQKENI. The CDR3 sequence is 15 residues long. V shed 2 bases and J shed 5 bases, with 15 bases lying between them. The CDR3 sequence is CASSPRSETRETQYF. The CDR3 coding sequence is TGTGCCAGCTCACCAAGGAGCGAGACAAGGGAGACCCAGTACTTC.

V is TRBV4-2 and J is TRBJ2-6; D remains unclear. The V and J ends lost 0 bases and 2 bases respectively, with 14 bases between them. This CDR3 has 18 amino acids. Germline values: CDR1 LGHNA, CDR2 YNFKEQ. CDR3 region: CASSQDPGQMAGANVLTF. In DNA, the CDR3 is TGTGCCAGCAGCCAAGATCCAGGTCAAATGGCTGGGGCCAACGTCCTGACTTTC.